The 2 T cell receptor beta chains below all came from one sample that was sequenced in a study of spatial heterogeneity in lung cancer. These receptors have no known antigen. As for time point: sample taken at primary tumor resection. Study conclusions and caveats: In tumors, expanded intratumoral alpha and beta TCR counts tracked mutation counts.

TCRdb re-analysed the 5' RACE reads in MiXCR, keeping a single row per CDR3 protein. The table includes 8,000 to 10,000 distinct CDR3 sequences, roughly an eighth detected once. Sequencing used lung tumor tissue, obtained at surgery. The receptors here all came from a male donor with early-stage non-small cell lung cancer.

This clonotype was found many times. For a library built for alpha chains, this beta chain is a stray read; little rests on its size. This sequence joins TRBV28 and TRBJ1-2; no definite D call. V was pared by 3 bases and J by 5 bases, with 19 bases between. CDR1 and CDR2 (germline): MDHEN, SYDVKM. This CDR3 region has 16 residues. The CDR3 protein is CASSFPHPGRMYGYTF. Here the CDR3 DNA reads TGTGCCAGCAGTTTCCCCCACCCAGGCCGGATGTATGGCTACACCTTC.

This clonotype was recorded at least ten times. The junction and the germline gene differ at one end; a read error may be behind it. A library made for alpha chains picked up this beta chain off target, so its size means little. This chain uses TRBV6-1 with TRBJ2-3; D is undetermined. The CDR3 contains 12 residues. Germline V lookup: CDR1 MNHNS, CDR2 SASEGT. The DNA for the CDR3 is TGCGCCAGCAGTGAAGCGCTGGATACGCAGTATTTT. Its protein is CASSEALDTQYF.